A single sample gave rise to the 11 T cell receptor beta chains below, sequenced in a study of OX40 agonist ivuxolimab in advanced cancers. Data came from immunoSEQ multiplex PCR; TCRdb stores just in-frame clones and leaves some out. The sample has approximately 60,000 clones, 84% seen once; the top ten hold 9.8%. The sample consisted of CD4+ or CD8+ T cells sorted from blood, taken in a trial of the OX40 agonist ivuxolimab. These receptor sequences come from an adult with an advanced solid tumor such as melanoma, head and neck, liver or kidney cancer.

The chain's CDR3 is CASSLAPTELRPTSEYF. As DNA, the CDR3 is TGCGCCAGCAGCTTGGCCCCAACCGAACTTAGACCTACGTCCGAGTACTTC. The chain uses TRBV5-1 and TRBJ2-7; D ambiguous. V was cut by 0 bases and J by 11 bases, with 27 bases left in between. This CDR3 has 17 amino acids. The V gene's germline CDR1 is SGHRS and CDR2 YFSETQ.

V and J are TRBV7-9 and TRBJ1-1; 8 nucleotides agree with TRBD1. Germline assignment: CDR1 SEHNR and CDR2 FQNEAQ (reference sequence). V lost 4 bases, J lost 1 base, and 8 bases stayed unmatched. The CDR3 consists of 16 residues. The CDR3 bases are TGTGCCAGCAGCTCTGACCAGGGGGCGCAGAACACTGAAGCTTTCTTT. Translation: CASSSDQGAQNTEAFF.

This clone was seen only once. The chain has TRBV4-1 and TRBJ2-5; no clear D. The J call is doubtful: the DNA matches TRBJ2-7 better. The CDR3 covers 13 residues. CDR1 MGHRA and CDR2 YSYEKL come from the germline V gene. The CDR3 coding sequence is TGCGCCAGCAGCCAAGATCGTGGCTACGAGCAGTACTTC. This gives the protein CASSQDRGYEQYF.

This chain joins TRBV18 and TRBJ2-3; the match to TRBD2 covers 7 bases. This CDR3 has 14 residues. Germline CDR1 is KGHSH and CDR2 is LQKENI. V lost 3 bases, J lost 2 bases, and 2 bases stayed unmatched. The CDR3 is CASSPAGVTDTQYF. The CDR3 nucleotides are TGTGCCAGCTCACCGGCGGGGGTCACAGATACGCAGTATTTT.

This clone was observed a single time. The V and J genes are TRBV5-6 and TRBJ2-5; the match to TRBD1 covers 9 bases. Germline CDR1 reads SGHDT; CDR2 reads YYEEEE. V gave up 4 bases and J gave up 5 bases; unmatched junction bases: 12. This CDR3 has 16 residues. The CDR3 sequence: CASSAGTGLTQETQYF. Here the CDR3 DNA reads TGTGCCAGCAGCGCCGGGACAGGGCTCACCCAGGAGACCCAGTACTTC.

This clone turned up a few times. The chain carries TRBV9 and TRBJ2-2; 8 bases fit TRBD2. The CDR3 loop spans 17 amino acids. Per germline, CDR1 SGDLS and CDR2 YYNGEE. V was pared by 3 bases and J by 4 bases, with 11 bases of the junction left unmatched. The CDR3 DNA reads TGTGCCAGCAGCGACTCCGCACGGCTAGCGGGCACCGGGGAGCTGTTTTTT. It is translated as CASSDSARLAGTGELFF. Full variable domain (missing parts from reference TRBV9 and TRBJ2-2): DSGVTQTPKHLITATGQRVTLRCSPRSGDLSVYWYQQSLDQGLQFLIQYYNGEERAKGNILERFSAQQFPDLHSELNLSSLELGDSALYFCASSDSARLAGTGELFFGEGSRLTVL.

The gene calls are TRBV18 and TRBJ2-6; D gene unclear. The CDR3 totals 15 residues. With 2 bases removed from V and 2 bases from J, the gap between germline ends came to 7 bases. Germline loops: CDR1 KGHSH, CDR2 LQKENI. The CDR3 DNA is TGTGCCAGCTCACCAATTCGGGCTGGGGCCAACGTCCTGACTTTC. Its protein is CASSPIRAGANVLTF.

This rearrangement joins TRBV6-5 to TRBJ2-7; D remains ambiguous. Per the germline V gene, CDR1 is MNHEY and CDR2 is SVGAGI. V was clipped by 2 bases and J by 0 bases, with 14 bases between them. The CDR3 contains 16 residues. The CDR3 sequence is CASSYRPDPSSYEQYF. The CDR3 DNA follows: TGTGCCAGCAGTTACCGCCCCGATCCCAGCTCCTACGAGCAGTACTTC.

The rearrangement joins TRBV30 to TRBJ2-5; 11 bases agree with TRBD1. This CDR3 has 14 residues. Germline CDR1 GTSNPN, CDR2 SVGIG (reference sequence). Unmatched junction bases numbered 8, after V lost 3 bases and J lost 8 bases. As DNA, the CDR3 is TGTGCCTGGAGCGCCAGGACAGGGGGCGCCACCCAGTACTTC. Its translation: CAWSARTGGATQYF. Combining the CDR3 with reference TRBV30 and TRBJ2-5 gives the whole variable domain SQTIHQWPATLVQPVGSPLSLECTVEGTSNPNLYWYRQAAGRGLQLLFYSVGIGQISSEVPQNLSASRPQDRQFILSSKKLLLSDSGFYLCAWSARTGGATQYFGPGTRLLVL.

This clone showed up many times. The CDR3 DNA reads as TGTGCCTGGAGCGGCCGATATGGCTACACCTTC. It translates to CAWSGRYGYTF. The genes are TRBV30 and TRBJ1-2; the D is unclear. V was pared by 3 bases and J by 5 bases, with 7 bases between. The CDR3 runs 11 residues. The germline gives CDR1 GTSNPN, CDR2 SVGIG (reference sequence).

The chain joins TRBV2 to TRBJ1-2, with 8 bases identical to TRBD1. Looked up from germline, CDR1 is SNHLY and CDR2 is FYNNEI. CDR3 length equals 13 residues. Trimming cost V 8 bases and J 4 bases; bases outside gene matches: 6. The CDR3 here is CASAGTGSYGYTF. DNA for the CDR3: TGTGCCAGCGCCGGGACAGGCTCCTATGGCTACACCTTC.